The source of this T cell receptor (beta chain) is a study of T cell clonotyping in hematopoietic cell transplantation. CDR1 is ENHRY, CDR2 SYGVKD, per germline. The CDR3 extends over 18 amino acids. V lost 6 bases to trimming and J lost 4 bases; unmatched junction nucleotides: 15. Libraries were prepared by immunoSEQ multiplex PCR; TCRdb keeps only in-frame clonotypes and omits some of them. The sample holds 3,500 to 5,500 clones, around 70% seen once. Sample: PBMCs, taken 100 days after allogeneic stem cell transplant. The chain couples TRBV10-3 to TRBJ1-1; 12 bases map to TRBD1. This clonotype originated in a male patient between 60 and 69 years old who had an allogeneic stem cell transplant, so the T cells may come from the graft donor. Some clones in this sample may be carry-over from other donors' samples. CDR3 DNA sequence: TGTGCCATCAGACGGGGGACAGGGGGCGGGAGTGTTAGCACTGAAGCTTTCTTT. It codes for CAIRRGTGGGSVSTEAFF.